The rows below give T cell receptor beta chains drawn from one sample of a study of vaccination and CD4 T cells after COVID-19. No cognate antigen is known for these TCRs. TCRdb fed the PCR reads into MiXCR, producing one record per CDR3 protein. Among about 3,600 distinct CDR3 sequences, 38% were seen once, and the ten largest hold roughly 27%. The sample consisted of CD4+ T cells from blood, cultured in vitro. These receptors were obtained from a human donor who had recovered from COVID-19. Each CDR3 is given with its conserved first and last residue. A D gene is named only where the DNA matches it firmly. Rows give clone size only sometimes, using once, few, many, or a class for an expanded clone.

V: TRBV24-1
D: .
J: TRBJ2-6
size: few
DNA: TGTGCCACCAGTGATTCAAGCTCTGGGGCCAACGTCCTGACTTTC
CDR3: CATSDSSSGANVLTF

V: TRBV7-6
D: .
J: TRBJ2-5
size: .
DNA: TGTGCCAGCAGCTTAGAATTCGGGAGTCGGACCCAGTACTTC
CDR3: CASSLEFGSRTQYF

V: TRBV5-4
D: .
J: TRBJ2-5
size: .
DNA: TGTGCCAGCAGCTCCCGTAGGGGGGAAGAGACCCAGTACTTC
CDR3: CASSSRRGEETQYF

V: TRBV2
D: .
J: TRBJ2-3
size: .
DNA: TGTGCCAGCAGTCCCGGGACTAGCACAGATACGCAGTATTTT
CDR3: CASSPGTSTDTQYF

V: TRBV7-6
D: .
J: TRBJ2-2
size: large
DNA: TGTGCCAGCAGCTCATCCAACACCGGGGAGCTGTTTTTT
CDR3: CASSSSNTGELFF

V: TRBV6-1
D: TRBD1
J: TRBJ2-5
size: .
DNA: TGTGCCAGCAGCCCTGACAGGGTTGAAGAGACCCAGTACTTC
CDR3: CASSPDRVEETQYF

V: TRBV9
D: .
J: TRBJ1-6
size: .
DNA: TGTGCCAGCAGCTTCACAGGGTTGGGGGGTTCACCCCTCCACTTT
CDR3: CASSFTGLGGSPLHF

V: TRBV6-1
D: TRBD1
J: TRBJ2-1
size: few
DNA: TGTGCCAGCAGTGAAGCCAGGACAGGGGATCGGGGTGAGCAGTTCTTC
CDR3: CASSEARTGDRGEQFF

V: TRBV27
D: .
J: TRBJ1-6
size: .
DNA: TGTGCCAGCGGTGGGACCAAGTCATTACCCCTCCACTTT
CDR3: CASGGTKSLPLHF

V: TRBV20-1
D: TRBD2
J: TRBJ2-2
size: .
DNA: TGCAGTGCACTAGCGGGAGGGAACACCGGGGAGCTGTTTTTT
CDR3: CSALAGGNTGELFF

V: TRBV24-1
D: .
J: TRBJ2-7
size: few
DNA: TGTGCCACCAGTGATAGGGTAGCCTACGAGCAGTACTTC
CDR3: CATSDRVAYEQYF

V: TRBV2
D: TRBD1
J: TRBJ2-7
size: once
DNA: TGTGCCAGCAGTGAAAACAGGGGGCCCTACGAGCAGTACTTC
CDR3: CASSENRGPYEQYF

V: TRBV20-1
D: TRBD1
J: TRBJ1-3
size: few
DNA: TGCAGTGCCGTCCCGGACAGGGGCTCTGGAAACACCATATATTTT
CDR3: CSAVPDRGSGNTIYF

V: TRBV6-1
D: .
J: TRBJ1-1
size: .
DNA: TGTGCCAGCGCGATTAGAGCCATGAACACTGAAGCTTTCTTT
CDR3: CASAIRAMNTEAFF

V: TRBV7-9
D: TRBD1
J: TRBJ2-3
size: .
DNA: TGTGCCAGCAGCGGAAGACAGGGGCGCACAGATACGCAGTATTTT
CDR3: CASSGRQGRTDTQYF

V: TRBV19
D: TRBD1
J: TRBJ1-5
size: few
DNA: TGTGCCAGTAGTCCCACCAAGGGGGCAGGGAGTCACTATAGCAATCAGCCCCAGCATTTT
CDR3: CASSPTKGAGSHYSNQPQHF

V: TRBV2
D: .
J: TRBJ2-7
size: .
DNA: TGTGCCAGCAGTGACCACAATCGGGCCGAGCAGTACTTC
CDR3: CASSDHNRAEQYF

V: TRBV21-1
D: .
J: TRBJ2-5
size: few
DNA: TGTGCCAGCAGCAATTTAGCTGGCGCAGAGACCCAGTACTTC
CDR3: CASSNLAGAETQYF

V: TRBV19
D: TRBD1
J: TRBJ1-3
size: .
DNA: TGTGCCAGTAGTGAACAGGGGCTCTCTGGAAACACCATATATTTT
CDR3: CASSEQGLSGNTIYF

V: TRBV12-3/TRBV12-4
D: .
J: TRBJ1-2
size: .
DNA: TGTGCCAGCAGTTTAGGTAGTGGTGGCTACACCTTC
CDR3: CASSLGSGGYTF

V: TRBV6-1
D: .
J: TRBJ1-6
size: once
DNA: TGTACCAGCAGTGAAGCTTACCCCTCCTATAATTCACCCCTCCACTTT
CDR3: CTSSEAYPSYNSPLHF

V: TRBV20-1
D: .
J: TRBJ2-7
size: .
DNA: TGCAGTGCTATTCAGGGGTACGAGCAGTACTTC
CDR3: CSAIQGYEQYF

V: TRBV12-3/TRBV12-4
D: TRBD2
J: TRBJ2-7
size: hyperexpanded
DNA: TGTGCCAGCAGCCCGGGACTAGCGGGAGCCGGGCGGCAGTACTTC
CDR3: CASSPGLAGAGRQYF

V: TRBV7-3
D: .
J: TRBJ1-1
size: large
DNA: TGTGCCAGCAGCTTCTTAGGGGGAAATTCGAACACTGAAGCTTTCTTT
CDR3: CASSFLGGNSNTEAFF

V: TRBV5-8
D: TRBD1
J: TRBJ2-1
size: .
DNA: TGTGCCAGCAGCTTACAGGGGAGCTCCTACAATGAGCAGTTCTTC
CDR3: CASSLQGSSYNEQFF

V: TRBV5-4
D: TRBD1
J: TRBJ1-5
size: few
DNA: TGTGCCAGCAGCTCTCAGGGGGCTTCTCAGCCCCAGCATTTT
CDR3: CASSSQGASQPQHF

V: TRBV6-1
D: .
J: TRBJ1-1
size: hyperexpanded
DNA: TGTGCCAGCAGCGTAACACGGAACACTGAAGCTTTCTTT
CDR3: CASSVTRNTEAFF

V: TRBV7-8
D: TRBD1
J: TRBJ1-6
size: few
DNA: TGTGCCAGCCTTCTACAGGGGCTACGGTATTATAATTCACCCCTCCACTTT
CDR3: CASLLQGLRYYNSPLHF

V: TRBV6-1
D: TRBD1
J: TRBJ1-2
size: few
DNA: TGTGCCAGCAGCAAGGGACAGGGCGCCTACTATGGCTACACCTTC
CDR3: CASSKGQGAYYGYTF

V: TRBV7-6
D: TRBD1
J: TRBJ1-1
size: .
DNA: TGTGCCAGCAGCTTAGTGACAGGGGCCACTGAAGCTTTCTTT
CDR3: CASSLVTGATEAFF

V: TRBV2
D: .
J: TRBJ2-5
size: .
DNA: TGTGCCAGCAGTGAAGAGAAGCTGGTAGAGACCCAGTACTTC
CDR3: CASSEEKLVETQYF

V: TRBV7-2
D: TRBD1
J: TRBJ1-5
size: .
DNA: TGTGCCAGCAGCTTCGAAGTGACAGGGGATCAGCCCCAGCATTTT
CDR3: CASSFEVTGDQPQHF

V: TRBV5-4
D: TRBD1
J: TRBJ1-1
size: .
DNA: TGTGCCAGCAGCACCGGGACAGGGAACACTGAAGCTTTCTTT
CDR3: CASSTGTGNTEAFF

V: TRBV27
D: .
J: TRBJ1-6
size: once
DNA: TGTGCCAGCAGCATAAGGGGGGGCCCGGGTCGACCCCCCCACTTT
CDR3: CASSIRGGPGRPPHF

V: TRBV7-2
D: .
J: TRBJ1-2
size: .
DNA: TGTGCCAGCAGCCCTGACCGCCTCTATGGCTACACCTTC
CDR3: CASSPDRLYGYTF

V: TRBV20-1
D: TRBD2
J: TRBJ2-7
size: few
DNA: TGCAGTGCTAACCGGGGAGGGAATACCTACGAGCAGTACTTC
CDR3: CSANRGGNTYEQYF

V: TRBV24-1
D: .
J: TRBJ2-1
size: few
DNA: TGTGCCACCAGTGATTTTGCTAGCGCTAATCCCCAGTTCTTC
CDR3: CATSDFASANPQFF

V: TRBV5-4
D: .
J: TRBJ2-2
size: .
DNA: TGTGCCAGCAGCTTGGCCGGCGGCACAGCGAACACCGGGGAGCTGTTTTTT
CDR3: CASSLAGGTANTGELFF

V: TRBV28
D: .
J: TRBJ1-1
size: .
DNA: TGTGCCAGCAGTTTCCTTACTTCTGAAGCTTTCTTT
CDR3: CASSFLTSEAFF

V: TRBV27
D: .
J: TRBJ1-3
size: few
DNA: TGTGCCAGCAGTCCGAGTCCAGGAAACACCATATATTTT
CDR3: CASSPSPGNTIYF

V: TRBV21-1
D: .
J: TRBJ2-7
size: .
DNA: TGTGCCAGCAGCAAATCTTCGGCCGAGCAGTACTTC
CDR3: CASSKSSAEQYF

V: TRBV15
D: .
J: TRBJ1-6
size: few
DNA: TGTGCCACCAGCAGAGATCTCCCCCGCTCTGGCTCACCCCTCCACTTT
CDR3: CATSRDLPRSGSPLHF

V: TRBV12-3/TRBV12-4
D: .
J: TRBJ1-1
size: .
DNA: TGTGCCAGCAGTTTACGAAACCTGAACACTGAAGCTTTCTTT
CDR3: CASSLRNLNTEAFF

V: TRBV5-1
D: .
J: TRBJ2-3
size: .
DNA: TGCGCCAGCAGCCCGTGGACCACCACAGATACGCAGTATTTT
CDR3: CASSPWTTTDTQYF

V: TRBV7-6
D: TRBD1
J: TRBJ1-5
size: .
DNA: TGTGCCAGCAGCCCCACGGACAGGGAGTCCCAGCATTTT
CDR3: CASSPTDRESQHF

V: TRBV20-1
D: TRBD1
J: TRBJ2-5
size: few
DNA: TGCAGTGCCAGAGGTCCCGGGACAGGGAGAGAGACCCAGTACTTC
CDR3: CSARGPGTGRETQYF

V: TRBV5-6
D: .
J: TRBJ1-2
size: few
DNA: TGTGCCAGCAGCTTGTTTAGGGCTAACTATGGCTACACCTTC
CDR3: CASSLFRANYGYTF